The clone carrying this T cell receptor beta chain was found a few times. Antigen: not known. The data are from a study of regulatory T cells in long-lasting Graves disease. Background on the study: A definition of persistent Graves' disease required over 5 years of antithyroid drugs plus positive TSH receptor antibodies.

Time point defined: persistent/refractory GD, antithyroid drugs over 5 years with positive TRAb. PBMC RNA served as the TCR library source. Arm-PCR of CDR3 regions and iRepertoire HTBI primers were used to build TCR beta libraries. One entry per CDR3 protein results from TCRdb running MiXCR on the multiplex PCR reads. The data show 310,000 or so distinct CDR3 sequences, around a fifth seen once. Study-level points and caveats: Persistent patients shared some 2,500 public clonotypes among themselves. Newly diagnosed patients shared fewer, at some 900. Reduced TCR diversity was observed in persistent Graves' patients versus newly diagnosed patients. Favoring TRBV28, TRBJ1-2 and TRBJ2-5 was a feature seen in persistent disease.

The germline CDR1 and CDR2 sequences are MNHEY and SMNVEV (reference sequence). This CDR3 has 13 amino acids. Trimming took 5 bases from V and 0 from J, leaving 5 bases between them. The origin of this receptor is a female donor with Graves disease. The sequencing here drew on peripheral blood mononuclear cells (PBMCs), taken when the disease was refractory, from a patient treated with antithyroid drugs. The V gene is TRBV27, the J gene TRBJ1-5, with unresolved D. The CDR3 region has the DNA TGTGCCAGCAGTCACAGTAGCAATCAGCCCCAGCATTTT. It specifies CASSHSSNQPQHF.